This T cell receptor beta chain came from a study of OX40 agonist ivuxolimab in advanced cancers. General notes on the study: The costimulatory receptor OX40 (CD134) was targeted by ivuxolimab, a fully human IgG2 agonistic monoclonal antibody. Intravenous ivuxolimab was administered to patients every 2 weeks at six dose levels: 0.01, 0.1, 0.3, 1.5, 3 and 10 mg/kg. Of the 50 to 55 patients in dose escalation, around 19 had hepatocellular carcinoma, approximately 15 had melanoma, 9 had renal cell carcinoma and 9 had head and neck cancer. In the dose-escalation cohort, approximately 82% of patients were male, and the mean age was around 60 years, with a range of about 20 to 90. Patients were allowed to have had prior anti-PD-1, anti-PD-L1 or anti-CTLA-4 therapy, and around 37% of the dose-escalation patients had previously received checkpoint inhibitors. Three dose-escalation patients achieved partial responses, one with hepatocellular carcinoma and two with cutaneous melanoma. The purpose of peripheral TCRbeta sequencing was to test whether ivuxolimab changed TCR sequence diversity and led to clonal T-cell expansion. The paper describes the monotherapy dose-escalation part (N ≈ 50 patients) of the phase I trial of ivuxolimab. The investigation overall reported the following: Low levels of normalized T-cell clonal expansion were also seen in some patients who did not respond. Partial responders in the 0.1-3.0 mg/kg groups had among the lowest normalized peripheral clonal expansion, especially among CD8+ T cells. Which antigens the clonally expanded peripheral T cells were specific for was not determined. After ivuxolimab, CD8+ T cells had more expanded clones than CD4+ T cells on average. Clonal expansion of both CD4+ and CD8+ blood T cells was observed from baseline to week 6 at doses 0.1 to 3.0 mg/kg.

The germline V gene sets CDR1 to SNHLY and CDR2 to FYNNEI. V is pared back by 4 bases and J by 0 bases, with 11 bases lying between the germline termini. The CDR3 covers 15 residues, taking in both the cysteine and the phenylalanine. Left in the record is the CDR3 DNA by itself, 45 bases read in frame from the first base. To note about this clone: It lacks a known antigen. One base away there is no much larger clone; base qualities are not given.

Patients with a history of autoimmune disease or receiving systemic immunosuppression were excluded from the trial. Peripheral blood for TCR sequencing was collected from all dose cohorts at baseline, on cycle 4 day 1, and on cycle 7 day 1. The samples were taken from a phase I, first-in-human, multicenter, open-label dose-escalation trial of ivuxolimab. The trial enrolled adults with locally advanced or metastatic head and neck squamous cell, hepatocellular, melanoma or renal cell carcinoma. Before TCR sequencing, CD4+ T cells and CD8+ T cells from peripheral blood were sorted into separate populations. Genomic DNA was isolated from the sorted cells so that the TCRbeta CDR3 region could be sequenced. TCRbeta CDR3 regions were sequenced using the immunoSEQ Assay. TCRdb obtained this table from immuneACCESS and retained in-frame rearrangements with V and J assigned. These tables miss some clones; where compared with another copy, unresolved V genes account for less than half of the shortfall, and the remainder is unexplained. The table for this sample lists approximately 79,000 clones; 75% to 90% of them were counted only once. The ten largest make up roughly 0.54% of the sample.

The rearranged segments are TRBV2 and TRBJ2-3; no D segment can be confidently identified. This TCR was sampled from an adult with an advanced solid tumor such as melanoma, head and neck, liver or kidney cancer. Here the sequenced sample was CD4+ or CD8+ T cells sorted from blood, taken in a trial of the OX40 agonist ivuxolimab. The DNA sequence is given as TGTGCCAGCAGTGCTAGTTCTTCTAGCACAGATACGCAGTATTTT. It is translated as CASSASSSSTDTQYF. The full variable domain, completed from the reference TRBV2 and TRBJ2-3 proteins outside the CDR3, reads EPEVTQTPSHQVTQMGQEVILRCVPISNHLYFYWYRQILGQKVEFLVSFYNNEISEKSEIFDDQFSVERPDGSNFTLKIRSTKLEDSAMYFCASSASSSSTDTQYFGPGTRLTVL.